This passage covers 15 T cell receptor beta chains from one sample sequenced in a study of control samples from healthy donors and cancer patients. The assay was immunoSEQ multiplex PCR, and TCRdb's table has in-frame clones only and misses some. The table includes tens of thousands of clones, 83% detected once. Source material: blood. The source of these receptors is a man aged 55 to 70 in good health.

The CDR3 loop reads CASSLERANEKLFF. DNA of the CDR3: TGCGCCAGCAGCTTGGAAAGGGCTAATGAAAAACTGTTTTTT. The chain couples TRBV5-1 to TRBJ1-4, with unresolved D. The CDR3 contains 14 residues. Germline loops: CDR1 SGHRS, CDR2 YFSETQ. V gave up 0 bases and J gave up 3 bases, with 6 bases separating them. Filled out from reference TRBV5-1 and TRBJ1-4, the complete variable domain reads KAGVTQTPRYLIKTRGQQVTLSCSPISGHRSVSWYQQTPGQGLQFLFEYFSETQRNKGNFPGRFSGRQFSNSRSEMNVSTLELGDSALYLCASSLERANEKLFFGSGTQLSVL.

The J gene is TRBJ1-2, the V gene TRBV3-1 (or the pseudogene TRBV3-2); unclear D gene. Germline assignment: CDR1 LGHDT and CDR2 YNNKEL (reference sequence). CDR3 length: 15 amino acids. Trimming cost V 0 bases and J 3 bases, with 11 bases left between them. CDR3 coding DNA: TGTGCCAGCAGCCAAGATGGTAGACGGTACTATGGCTACACCTTC. This translates into CASSQDGRRYYGYTF.

This clone has only one observation. The rearrangement links TRBV24-1 to TRBJ2-2, with a weak D call TRBD2 (7 bases). Trimming took 5 bases from V and 3 from J, leaving 12 bases between them. Germline assignment: CDR1 KGHDR and CDR2 SFDVKD. This CDR3 is 15 amino acids long. Here the CDR3 DNA reads TGTGCCACCAGTGTGCGGGGGCGCGACACCGGGGAGCTGTTTTTT. This codes for CATSVRGRDTGELFF.

The V gene is TRBV7-9, the J gene TRBJ1-1; 8 nucleotides match TRBD1. The trim removed 1 base at V and 4 bases at J, leaving 2 bases unmatched. This CDR3 has 14 residues. Germline lookup yields CDR1 SEHNR and CDR2 FQNEAQ (reference sequence). CDR3 residues: CASSLGQGTTEAFF. CDR3 bases: TGTGCCAGCAGCTTAGGACAGGGGACCACTGAAGCTTTCTTT.

The chain has TRBV7-2 and TRBJ2-7; unclear D gene. Germline-derived CDR1 and CDR2 are SGHTA and FQGNSA. The V end lost 6 bases, the J end lost 1 base, and 10 bases lay between the germline ends. The CDR3 extends over 13 amino acids. The chain's CDR3 is CASSQTMSYEQYF. The CDR3 DNA follows: TGTGCCAGCAGTCAAACCATGTCCTACGAGCAGTACTTC.

This chain links TRBV18 with TRBJ2-7, with D unclear. Trimming cost V 3 bases and J 5 bases, with 8 bases left between them. The germline V gene encodes CDR1 KGHSH and CDR2 LQKENI. The CDR3 length is 12 residues. The CDR3 DNA follows: TGTGCCAGCTCACCCGACACCAACGAGCAGTACTTC. Protein sequence: CASSPDTNEQYF.

The rearrangement links TRBV6-2 or TRBV6-3 to TRBJ1-5; TRBD1 matches at 9 bases. CDR3 size: 15 residues. Unmatched junction bases numbered 9, after V lost 6 bases and J lost 6 bases. Germline V gene data show CDR1 as MNHEY and CDR2 as SVGEGT. CDR3 sequence: CASSLQGAQVQPQHF. The CDR3 bases are TGTGCCAGCAGCCTACAGGGGGCACAGGTTCAGCCCCAGCATTTT.

The chain carries TRBV5-6 and TRBJ2-5; TRBD2 agrees at 11 bases. CDR1 and CDR2 from the germline V gene are SGHDT and YYEEEE. This CDR3 is built from 14 residues. V gave up 4 bases and J gave up 4 bases; unmatched junction bases: 3. Here the CDR3 reads CASSEGLAVETQYF. The DNA for the CDR3 is TGTGCCAGCAGCGAGGGACTAGCGGTAGAGACCCAGTACTTC.

This clone was observed a few times. This chain links TRBV29-1 with TRBJ2-7; TRBD2 matches 7 bases. Per germline, CDR1 SQVTM and CDR2 ANQGSEA. This CDR3 is built from 16 residues. V shed 0 bases and J 2 bases; nucleotides not matched to a gene: 10. The CDR3 DNA is TGCAGCGTTGAAGAGGCCACCGGGACTAACGCCTACGAGCAGTACTTC. Protein product: CSVEEATGTNAYEQYF.

The chain links TRBV29-1 to TRBJ2-1, with D perhaps matching TRBD2 (5 bases). V was shortened by 1 base and J by 5 bases, with 15 bases between the two germline ends. The CDR3 runs to 15 residues. Germline CDR1 and CDR2: SQVTM and ANQGSEA. CDR3 sequence reads: CSVEVPKLEDNEQFF. DNA for the CDR3: TGCAGCGTTGAAGTCCCGAAACTAGAGGACAATGAGCAGTTCTTC.

V usage is TRBV7-2 and J usage is TRBJ2-1, with D unresolved. Between the trimmed V and J ends, which lost 3 bases and 2 bases, there was a span of 11 bases. Germline V CDR1 and CDR2: SGHTA, FQGNSA. The CDR3 is 15 residues long. CDR3 loop: CASSFQRSTYNEQFF. The CDR3 nucleotides read TGTGCCAGCAGCTTCCAGCGAAGTACCTACAATGAGCAGTTCTTC.

The V call is TRBV7-8, the J call TRBJ2-7; 9 positions match TRBD1. Trimming took 5 bases from V and 0 from J; bases not matched to a gene: 8. Germline V gives CDR1 SGHVS, CDR2 FQNEAQ. The CDR3 is 16 residues long. The chain's CDR3 is CASSPSGTGLSYEQYF. DNA of the CDR3: TGTGCCAGCAGCCCCTCCGGGACAGGGCTCTCCTACGAGCAGTACTTC.

V is TRBV5-1 and J is TRBJ2-3; D possibly corresponds to TRBD1 (5 bases). V dropped 0 bases and J dropped 6 bases, with 14 bases sitting between them. The germline V gene encodes CDR1 SGHRS and CDR2 YFSETQ. This CDR3 has 15 amino acids. CDR3 in amino acids: CASSLGQGLSDTQYF. DNA of the CDR3: TGCGCCAGCAGCTTGGGCCAGGGCCTCTCGGATACGCAGTATTTT.

CDR3 protein: CASSQDWFAGGNYNEQFF. CDR3 coding DNA: TGCGCCAGCAGCCAAGATTGGTTCGCGGGAGGGAATTACAATGAGCAGTTCTTC. This sequence joins TRBV4-3 and TRBJ2-1; 9 positions match TRBD2. Germline CDR1 and CDR2: LGHNA and YSLEER. V lost 0 bases to trimming and J lost 4 bases; unmatched junction nucleotides: 10. This CDR3 is built from 18 residues.

Only one count was recorded for this clone. The chain combines TRBV21-1 with TRBJ1-6. TRBV21-1 is given as a pseudogene. The CDR3 sequence is 14 residues long. CDR3 loop: CARGPLVKNSPLHF. The CDR3 region has the DNA TGTGCCCGGGGACCCTTGGTCAAAAATTCACCCCTCCACTTT.